Below are 28 T cell receptor beta chains sequenced from a single sample in a study of T cells in Graves' hyperthyroidism and ophthalmopathy (dated by TCRdb to between 2018 and 2020). Library preparation used multiplex PCR. For sequencing, an Illumina HiSeq 2000 was employed. TCR beta CDR3 regions were amplified from RNA transcripts. A first-round RT-PCR of the TCR CDR3 used the HTBI primer set with the Qiagen OneStep RT-PCR kit. In-frame beta chains were kept once TCRdb had trimmed the public reads at Q25 with fastp and called clones with MiXCR. A single entry per CDR3 protein holds the most common genes and DNA from its merged rows. Within this sample are roughly 500,000 distinct CDR3 sequences, with 40% to 55% of them counted one time only. Clones ranked in the top ten supply 19% of the sample. The source material was peripheral blood or thyroid tissue (not recorded which). The receptor set was obtained from an adult woman with Graves' disease, either hyperthyroidism or ophthalmopathy (not recorded which).

The J gene is TRBJ1-6, the V gene TRBV14; 8 bases agree with TRBD1. Germline V gene lookup returns CDR1 SGHDN and CDR2 FVKESK. After removal of 1 base from V and 9 bases from J, the junction contained 5 bases not matched to a gene. The CDR3 spans 15 residues. CDR3 sequence (DNA): TGTGCCAGCAGCCAAGCGGGGCAGGGGGCTTCACCCCTCCACTTT. Protein: CASSQAGQGASPLHF.

This clonotype came up many times. V and J are TRBV7-9 and TRBJ2-2; 7 nucleotides line up with TRBD2. The V segment lost 5 bases and the J segment 4 bases; nucleotides outside the gene matches: 7. The length of the CDR3 is 15 residues. Germline V gene sequence: CDR1 SEHNR, CDR2 FQNEAQ (reference sequence). CDR3 DNA: TGTGCCAGCAGCCCGACTAGCCGACTCACCGGGGAGCTGTTTTTT. It codes for CASSPTSRLTGELFF. The full variable domain, in which reference TRBV7-9 and TRBJ2-2 provide the parts outside the CDR3, is DTGVSQNPRHKITKRGQNVTFRCDPISEHNRLYWYRQTLGQGPEFLTYFQNEAQLEKSRLLSDRFSAERPKGSFSTLEIQRTEQGDSAMYLCASSPTSRLTGELFFGEGSRLTVL.

The chain has TRBV19 and TRBJ2-6, with D unresolved. Germline lookup yields CDR1 LNHDA and CDR2 SQIVND (reference sequence). Trimming left V 5 bases short and J 7 bases short, with 12 bases between. The CDR3 totals 14 residues. The CDR3 loop reads CASSEDLGANVLTF. Written as DNA, the CDR3 is TGTGCCAGTAGTGAGGACCTCGGTGCCAACGTCCTGACTTTC.

V is TRBV7-9 and J is TRBJ1-5, with 7 bases aligning to TRBD1. Trimming at V came to 5 bases and at J to 11 bases, leaving 3 bases not matched to a gene. This CDR3 is 11 amino acids long. The germline V gene encodes CDR1 SEHNR and CDR2 FQNEAQ (reference sequence). DNA of the CDR3: TGTGCCAGCAGCCCAGGGGGGACCCAGCATTTT. Protein sequence: CASSPGGTQHF.

The genes are TRBV24-1 and TRBJ2-5, with TRBD2 matching over 7 bases. The germline V gene has CDR1 KGHDR and CDR2 SFDVKD. V was clipped by 4 bases and J by 2 bases; unmatched bases: 6. This CDR3 is 15 amino acids long. The CDR3 DNA sequence: TGTGCCACCAGTGAACCAAGCGGGGATCAAGAGACCCAGTACTTC. Translating it yields CATSEPSGDQETQYF.

A note on this clonotype: This sequence may be a read error, since a much larger clone differs from it by one base. V is TRBV4-1 and J is TRBJ2-7; D tentatively fits TRBD1 or TRBD2 (5 bases each). Per the germline V gene, CDR1 is MGHRA and CDR2 is YSYEKL. The CDR3 is 13 amino acids. The CDR3 sequence is CASSHIGAYEQCF. Here the CDR3 DNA reads TGCGCCAGCAGCCATATCGGGGCCTACGAGCAGTGCTTC.

V and J are TRBV12-3 or TRBV12-4 and TRBJ1-2, with D maybe TRBD1 (6 bases). With 6 bases removed from V and 10 bases from J, the gap between germline ends came to 18 bases. The CDR3 runs to 13 residues. CDR3 DNA sequence: TGTGCCAGCAGGGGGGGGCGGGAGAGAACCTACACCTTC. Protein product: CASRGGRERTYTF.

The rearrangement uses TRBV7-8 and TRBJ2-7, with D possibly being TRBD1 (7 bases). There are 18 residues in the CDR3. V shed 2 bases and J shed 3 bases, with 23 bases lying between them. The V gene's germline CDR1 is SGHVS and CDR2 FQNEAQ. This CDR3 is CASSLLAAGGQGNYEQYF. The CDR3 DNA reads TGTGCCAGCAGCTTACTCGCGGCAGGGGGGCAGGGGAACTACGAGCAGTACTTC.

This clonotype was observed a few times. The rearrangement joins TRBV25-1 to TRBJ1-1; no clear D gene. With 7 bases removed from V and 0 bases from J, the gap between germline ends came to 12 bases. CDR3 size: 14 residues. Germline V lookup: CDR1 MGHDK, CDR2 SYGVNS. The CDR3 DNA reads TGTGCCAGCAAGGCCGCCATCATGAACACTGAAGCTTTCTTT. As protein: CASKAAIMNTEAFF. Complete variable domain (other parts from reference TRBV25-1 and TRBJ1-1): EADIYQTPRYLVIGTGKKITLECSQTMGHDKMYWYQQDPGMELHLIHYSYGVNSTEKGDLSSESTVSRIRTEHFPLTLESARPSHTSQYLCASKAAIMNTEAFFGQGTRLTVV.

The chain carries TRBV15 and TRBJ1-2; D is perhaps TRBD1 (6 bases). V was cut by 3 bases and J by 8 bases, with 13 bases left in between. The CDR3 sequence is 13 residues long. Germline V gene lookup returns CDR1 LNHNV and CDR2 YYDKDF (reference sequence). CDR3 sequence reads: CATSSGQFSGYTF. In DNA, the CDR3 is TGTGCCACCAGCAGCGGACAGTTCAGCGGCTACACCTTC.

This clonotype was seen at least ten times. The chain carries TRBV4-1 and TRBJ2-7, with D unclear. The CDR3 totals 13 residues. Between the trimmed V and J ends, which lost 7 bases and 2 bases, there was a span of 12 bases. From germline, CDR1 is MGHRA and CDR2 YSYEKL. The CDR3 sequence is CASIDVRTYEQYF. In DNA, the CDR3 is TGCGCCAGCATAGACGTACGAACCTACGAGCAGTACTTC.

At least ten counts were recorded for this clonotype. V usage is TRBV20-1 and J usage is TRBJ2-5, with unresolved D. Germline values: CDR1 DFQATT, CDR2 SNEGSKA (reference sequence). Between the trimmed V and J ends, which lost 3 bases and 0 bases, there was a span of 11 bases. The CDR3 is 14 amino acids. This chain's CDR3 is CSARRWVDQETQYF. The CDR3 DNA sequence: TGCAGTGCTAGGCGGTGGGTGGACCAAGAGACCCAGTACTTC.

This chain connects TRBV10-3 to TRBJ1-2; D is unresolved. The length of the CDR3 is 13 residues. Trimming took off 4 bases at V and 6 bases at J, with 12 bases between the two ends. Germline values: CDR1 ENHRY, CDR2 SYGVKD. The CDR3 reads CAISGGEEDGYTF. Written as DNA, the CDR3 is TGTGCCATCAGTGGGGGAGAGGAAGATGGCTACACCTTC.

This clonotype was counted many times. The genes are TRBV13 and TRBJ1-3; D is unresolved. Germline lookup yields CDR1 PRHDT and CDR2 FYEKMQ (reference sequence). V lost 4 bases to trimming and J lost 2 bases, with 12 bases between them. The CDR3 spans 15 residues. In DNA, the CDR3 is TGTGCCAGCAGCTCCGTGAGGCTTACTGGAAACACCATATATTTT. The encoded protein is CASSSVRLTGNTIYF. Full variable domain (rest looked up from reference TRBV13 and TRBJ1-3): AAGVIQSPRHLIKEKRETATLKCYPIPRHDTVYWYQQGPGQDPQFLISFYEKMQSDKGSIPDRFSAQQFSDYHSELNMSSLELGDSALYFCASSSVRLTGNTIYFGEGSWLTVV.

Comment on this clonotype: The junction does not match germline at one end; this may be a read error. The rearrangement uses TRBV28 and TRBJ2-7; TRBD2 matches 7 bases. Germline CDR1 MDHEN, CDR2 SYDVKM. The CDR3 has 13 amino acids. This CDR3 is CASSFSGHYDSSF. The CDR3 nucleotides are TGTGCCAGCAGTTTTAGCGGGCATTACGACTCTTCCTTC.

This clonotype was observed many times. V usage is TRBV5-1 and J usage is TRBJ1-6, with 7 positions matching TRBD1. The CDR3 runs 16 residues. From germline, CDR1 is SGHRS and CDR2 YFSETQ. V was clipped by 3 bases and J by 7 bases; unmatched bases: 10. The CDR3 loop is CASSSGQSARNSPLHF. As DNA, the CDR3 is TGCGCCAGCAGCTCGGGACAGTCCGCGCGGAATTCACCCCTCCACTTT.

This clonotype has only a few counts. This sequence joins TRBV10-2 and TRBJ1-3; D unclear. Looked up from germline, CDR1 is WSHSY and CDR2 is SAAADI. This CDR3 has 15 residues. Trimming took 7 bases from V and 2 from J, leaving 15 bases between them. The CDR3 nucleotides are TGCGCCAGCATGCTACTGAGCGGGGCTGGAAACACCATATATTTT. Amino acid sequence: CASMLLSGAGNTIYF.

In its sample, this clonotype was seen a few times. This chain links TRBV10-3 with TRBJ2-5; D perhaps matches TRBD1 (6 bases). The V end lost 8 bases, the J end lost 3 bases, and 13 bases lay between the germline ends. The CDR3 runs 13 residues. Germline V gives CDR1 ENHRY, CDR2 SYGVKD. CDR3 amino acids: CAIGGGWEETQYF. The DNA of the CDR3 is TGTGCCATCGGGGGCGGTTGGGAAGAGACCCAGTACTTC.

This clonotype was observed many times. This sequence joins TRBV5-1 and TRBJ2-5; TRBD2 matches 10 bases. The V gene's germline CDR1 is SGHRS and CDR2 YFSETQ. The CDR3 has 16 amino acids. Losses at the gene ends were 5 bases for V and 5 bases for J; bases not matched to a gene: 12. The CDR3 nucleotides read TGCGCCAGCAGTCGTGATTCTAGCGGGAGTTGGGAGACCCAGTACTTC. It translates to CASSRDSSGSWETQYF.

This chain links TRBV4-3 with TRBJ1-6; D is perhaps TRBD1 (5 bases). This CDR3 has 15 amino acids. Germline-derived CDR1 and CDR2 are LGHNA and YSLEER. The ends were cut back, 1 base at V and 9 bases at J, with 13 bases in the middle. The CDR3, as DNA: TGCGCCAGCAGCCAAGGGTTTGCAGGGTTTTCACCCCTCCACTTT. Protein: CASSQGFAGFSPLHF.

A word on this clonotype: This is likely a read error, given that the CDR3 carries no conserved phenylalanine or tryptophan at its end. Because the CDR3's place on the DNA is in doubt, the DNA is left out and the CDR3 is given as listed by TCRdb. The V gene is TRBV7-9, the J gene TRBJ2-7; TRBD2 reflects the table's D call only, with no check against the DNA. The germline V gene encodes CDR1 SEHNR and CDR2 FQNEAQ (reference sequence). The CDR3 comprises 14 residues, both ends counted. The CDR3 loop is CASSPVVSPNLGGL.

The CDR3 reads CASSSGSGDGSYEQYF. The CDR3 DNA reads as TGTGCCAGCAGCTCCGGTTCCGGGGACGGGTCCTACGAGCAGTACTTC. The chain couples TRBV9 to TRBJ2-7; tentatively, D is TRBD1 or TRBD2 (5 bases each). In germline, CDR1 is SGDLS, CDR2 YYNGEE. The CDR3 is 16 amino acids. Trimming removed 4 bases from V and 1 base from J, with 18 bases in between. The full variable domain, its missing parts supplied by reference TRBV9 and TRBJ2-7, is DSGVTQTPKHLITATGQRVTLRCSPRSGDLSVYWYQQSLDQGLQFLIQYYNGEERAKGNILERFSAQQFPDLHSELNLSSLELGDSALYFCASSSGSGDGSYEQYFGPGTRLTVT.

In its sample, this clonotype was seen a few times. The chain carries TRBV2 and TRBJ1-1, with D possibly matching TRBD1 (5 bases). Germline-derived CDR1 and CDR2 are SNHLY and FYNNEI. The CDR3 loop spans 13 amino acids. With 10 bases removed from V and 1 base from J, the gap between germline ends came to 13 bases. This CDR3 reads CATSGIENTEAFF. The CDR3 DNA is TGTGCCACCTCAGGGATAGAGAACACTGAAGCTTTCTTT.

The chain links TRBV10-3 to TRBJ2-7, with TRBD1 matching over 9 bases. The CDR3 totals 14 residues. CDR1 ENHRY and CDR2 SYGVKD come from the germline V gene. Losses at the gene ends were 10 bases for V and 5 bases for J; bases not matched to a gene: 12. CDR3: CANSGGTGKDEQYF. The CDR3 DNA reads as TGTGCCAACTCCGGCGGGACAGGGAAGGACGAGCAGTACTTC.

The chain couples TRBV12-3 or TRBV12-4 to TRBJ2-4; TRBD2 agrees at 7 bases. With V trimmed by 5 bases and J by 14 bases, 9 bases remained unmatched. The CDR3 contains 12 residues. CDR3 coding DNA: TGTGCCAGCAGTCCCCATTGGGGAGGGAAGTACTTC. Amino acids: CASSPHWGGKYF.

The CDR3, as DNA: TGCAGCGGAAAGCCCATGAACACTGAAGCTTTCTTT. This encodes CSGKPMNTEAFF. The J gene is TRBJ1-1, the V gene TRBV29-1; D is ambiguous. CDR1 is SQVTM and CDR2 is ANQGSEA in the germline V gene. Trimming removed 7 bases from V and 0 bases from J, with 9 bases in between. The CDR3 consists of 12 residues.

This clonotype was counted ten times or more. The rearrangement links TRBV7-9 to TRBJ2-7; 8 nucleotides align to TRBD1. Germline trimming cut 3 bases from V and 5 bases from J; bases unmatched to any gene: 3. CDR3 size: 13 residues. Germline assignment: CDR1 SEHNR and CDR2 FQNEAQ (reference sequence). The DNA of the CDR3 is TGTGCCAGCAGCTTCAGGGGGCCGGACGAGCAGTACTTC. The encoded protein is CASSFRGPDEQYF.

The table lists this clonotype with a few counts. The chain has TRBV6-5 and TRBJ2-2; D may be TRBD2 (5 bases). V was cut by 7 bases and J by 4 bases, with 22 bases left in between. This CDR3 has 17 residues. In germline, CDR1 is MNHEY, CDR2 SVGAGI. The CDR3 sequence: CASTQAFAGSGTGELFF. CDR3 sequence (DNA): TGTGCCAGCACCCAGGCGTTTGCGGGCTCTGGCACCGGGGAGCTGTTTTTT.